A selection of T cell receptor beta chains follows, all from one sample in a study of blood T cell repertoires in COVID-19. Profiled with immunoSEQ multiplex PCR; TCRdb holds only in-frame clones, not every one. The sample contains under 140,000 clones, 88% of which appear only once. The sequenced sample was peripheral blood. Receptor source: a woman between 45 and 65 years old with acute or convalescent COVID-19. The CDR3 runs from the conserved cysteine through the conserved F or W. The order of the fields is clone size, V gene, J gene, D gene, CDR3 protein, CDR3 DNA. The D gene is left open where the match is weak. Not every row has a clone size; where given, it reads once, few, many or a size class.

NA,TRBV4-1,TRBJ1-2,NA,CASSQEESAYTF,TGCGCCAGCAGCCAAGAGGAGAGCGCCTACACCTTC
NA,TRBV30,TRBJ1-1,NA,CAWRSLRPFEAFF,TGTGCCTGGAGGTCACTACGCCCCTTCGAAGCTTTCTTT
NA,TRBV20-1,TRBJ2-2,NA,CSASSDTGELFF,TGCAGTGCTAGTTCCGACACCGGGGAGCTGTTTTTT
NA,TRBV2,TRBJ2-7,TRBD2,CASSGRYSGRALGEQYF,TGTGCCAGCAGTGGTCGTTATAGCGGGAGGGCCCTCGGCGAGCAGTACTTC
NA,TRBV11-3,TRBJ2-1,NA,CASSSKSSYNEQFF,TGTGCCAGCAGCAGTAAGAGCTCCTACAATGAGCAGTTCTTC
NA,TRBV24-1,TRBJ1-4,TRBD1,CATSDQDGTGTEKLFF,TGTGCCACCAGTGATCAGGATGGGACAGGGACTGAAAAACTGTTTTTT
NA,TRBV23-1,TRBJ1-3,TRBD1,CASSGDRGPLASGNTIYF,TGCGCCAGCAGTGGGGACAGGGGGCCACTCGCCTCTGGAAACACCATATATTTT
NA,TRBV5-1,TRBJ2-3,TRBD1,CASSSGTGLSTDTQYF,TGCGCCAGCAGCTCCGGGACAGGGCTTAGCACAGATACGCAGTATTTT
NA,TRBV25-1,TRBJ1-6,TRBD1,CASSDRQGAGSYNSPLHF,TGTGCCAGCAGCGACCGACAGGGGGCTGGATCCTATAATTCACCCCTCCACTTT
NA,TRBV30,TRBJ1-4,NA,CAWSVGLTRGNEKLFF,TGTGCCTGGAGTGTAGGTCTTACCCGCGGGAATGAAAAACTGTTTTTT
few,TRBV19,TRBJ2-4,TRBD2,CASSIGGLAGSGGIQYF,TGTGCCAGTAGTATCGGGGGACTAGCGGGATCCGGCGGCATTCAGTACTTC
once,TRBV28,TRBJ2-7,NA,CAAGTPNPYEQYF,TGTGCCGCCGGGACTCCGAACCCCTACGAGCAGTACTTC
NA,TRBV7-9,TRBJ2-1,NA,CASSLAGQFYSEQFF,TGTGCCAGCAGCTTAGCAGGACAGTTTTATTCTGAGCAGTTCTTC
NA,TRBV5-6,TRBJ2-3,NA,CASSSTDTQYF,TGTGCCAGCAGCTCGACAGATACGCAGTATTTT
NA,TRBV10-1,TRBJ1-6,NA,CASSDLQNSPLHF,TGCGCCAGCAGTGATCTTCAGAATTCACCCCTCCACTTT
NA,TRBV19,TRBJ2-5,NA,CASSIGPSRETQYF,TGTGCCAGTAGTATAGGGCCCTCTAGGGAGACCCAGTACTTC
NA,TRBV11-2,TRBJ2-3,TRBD2,CASSLKGLARSFTDTQYF,TGTGCCAGCAGCTTAAAGGGACTAGCGCGAAGCTTCACAGATACGCAGTATTTT
once,TRBV20-1,TRBJ1-1,NA,CSARARAEAFF,TGCAGTGCTAGAGCGAGGGCTGAAGCTTTCTTT
NA,TRBV2,TRBJ1-3,NA,CASRAGSEVGNTIYF,TGTGCCAGCAGAGCAGGGTCTGAGGTCGGAAACACCATATATTTT
NA,TRBV21-1,TRBJ2-7,NA,CASSKGDNYEQYF,TGTGCCAGCAGCAAAGGGGACAACTACGAGCAGTACTTC
few,TRBV5-1,TRBJ2-7,TRBD2,CASSLASGSSEQYF,TGCGCCAGCAGCTTGGCTAGCGGGAGCTCCGAGCAGTACTTC
NA,TRBV6-5,TRBJ1-4,TRBD1,CASSANRGNEKLFF,TGTGCCAGCAGCGCTAACAGGGGGAATGAAAAACTGTTTTTT
NA,TRBV5-4,TRBJ2-7,TRBD2,CASSQLGLAGTLGEQYF,TGTGCCAGCAGTCAACTCGGACTAGCGGGTACGTTGGGCGAGCAGTACTTC
NA,TRBV14,TRBJ2-7,TRBD2,CASSQERLAGYEQYF,TGTGCCAGCAGCCAAGAGAGGTTAGCGGGCTACGAGCAGTACTTC
NA,TRBV5-6,TRBJ1-5,TRBD1,CASSYYGTVNQPQHF,TGTGCCAGCAGCTATTACGGGACAGTTAATCAGCCCCAGCATTTT
NA,TRBV12-5,TRBJ2-3,NA,CASGRDGALDTQYF,TGTGCTAGTGGGCGGGATGGGGCCCTGGATACGCAGTATTTT
NA,TRBV3-1/TRBV3-2,TRBJ1-2,NA,CASSRYLQGAPGYTF,TGTGCCAGCAGCCGGTACCTACAGGGAGCTCCGGGCTACACCTTC
NA,TRBV15,TRBJ2-3,TRBD2,CATRSGRAFGTDTQYF,TGTGCCACCAGGAGCGGGAGGGCCTTCGGCACAGATACGCAGTATTTT
once,TRBV19,TRBJ1-3,NA,CASSERGGLSGNTIYF,TGTGCCAGTAGTGAGCGTGGAGGCCTCTCTGGAAACACCATATATTTT
NA,TRBV5-5,TRBJ2-5,TRBD2,CASSFSGRAMETQYF,TGTGCCAGCAGCTTTAGCGGGAGGGCCATGGAGACCCAGTACTTC
NA,TRBV19,TRBJ2-1,NA,CASSPNVGAVGGEQFF,TGTGCCAGTAGTCCGAACGTCGGGGCAGTCGGGGGTGAGCAGTTCTTC
NA,TRBV5-1,TRBJ2-7,NA,CASSQLQGSYEQYF,TGCGCCAGCAGCCAATTACAGGGCTCCTACGAGCAGTACTTC
NA,TRBV3-1/TRBV3-2,TRBJ2-7,NA,CASRQNQGTEQYF,TGTGCCAGCAGGCAAAACCAGGGCACCGAGCAGTACTTC
NA,TRBV18,TRBJ2-2,TRBD2,CASSPRTSGRSGNTGELFF,TGTGCCAGCTCACCAAGGACTAGCGGGAGGTCGGGGAACACCGGGGAGCTGTTTTTT